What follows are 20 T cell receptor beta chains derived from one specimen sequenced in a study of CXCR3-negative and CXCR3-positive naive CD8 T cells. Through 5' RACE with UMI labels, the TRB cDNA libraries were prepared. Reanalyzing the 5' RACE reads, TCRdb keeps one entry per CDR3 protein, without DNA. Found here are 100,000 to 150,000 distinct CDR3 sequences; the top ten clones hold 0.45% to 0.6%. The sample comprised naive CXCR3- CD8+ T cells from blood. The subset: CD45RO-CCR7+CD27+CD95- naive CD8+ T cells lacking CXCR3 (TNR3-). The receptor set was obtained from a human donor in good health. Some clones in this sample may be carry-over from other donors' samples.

The CDR3 loop reads CSALGQGNYGYTF. The rearrangement links TRBV29-1 to TRBJ1-2; TCRdb's assignment of TRBD1 cannot be checked, as there is no DNA. Germline V gene lookup returns CDR1 SQVTM and CDR2 ANQGSEA. This CDR3 comprises 13 residues.

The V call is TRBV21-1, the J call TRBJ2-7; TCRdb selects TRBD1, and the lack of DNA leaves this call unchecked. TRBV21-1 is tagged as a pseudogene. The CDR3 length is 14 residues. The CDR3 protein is CASSANNRVNEQYF.

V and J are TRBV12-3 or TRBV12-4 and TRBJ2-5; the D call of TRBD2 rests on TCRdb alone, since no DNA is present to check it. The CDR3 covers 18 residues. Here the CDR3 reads CASSSLPGLAGGRETQYF.

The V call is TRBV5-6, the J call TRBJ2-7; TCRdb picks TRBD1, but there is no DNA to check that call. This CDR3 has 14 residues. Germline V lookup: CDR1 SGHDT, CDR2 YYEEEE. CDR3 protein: CASSLGQKRYEQYF.

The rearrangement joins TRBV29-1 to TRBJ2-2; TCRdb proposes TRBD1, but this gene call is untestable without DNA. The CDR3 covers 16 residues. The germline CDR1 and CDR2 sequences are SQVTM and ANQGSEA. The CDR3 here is CSVELRGAGYNGELFF.

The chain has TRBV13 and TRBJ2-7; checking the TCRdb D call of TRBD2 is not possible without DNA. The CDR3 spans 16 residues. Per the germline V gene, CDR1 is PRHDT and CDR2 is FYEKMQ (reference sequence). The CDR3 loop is CASSGTGTSGRPEQYF.

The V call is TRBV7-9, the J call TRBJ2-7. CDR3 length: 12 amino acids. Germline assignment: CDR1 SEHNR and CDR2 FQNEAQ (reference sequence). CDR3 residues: CASSLSKDEQYF.

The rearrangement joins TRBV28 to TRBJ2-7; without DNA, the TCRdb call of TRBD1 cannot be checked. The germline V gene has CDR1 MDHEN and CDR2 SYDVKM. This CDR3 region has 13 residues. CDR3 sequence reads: CASSLPGTREQYF. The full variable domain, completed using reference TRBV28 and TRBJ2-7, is DVKVTQSSRYLVKRTGEKVFLECVQDMDHENMFWYRQDPGLGLRLIYFSYDVKMKEKGDIPEGYSVSREKKERFSLILESASTNQTSMYLCASSLPGTREQYFGPGTRLTVT.

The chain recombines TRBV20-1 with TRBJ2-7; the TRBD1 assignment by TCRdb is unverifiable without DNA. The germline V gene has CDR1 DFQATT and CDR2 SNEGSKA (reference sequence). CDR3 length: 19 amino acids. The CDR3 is CSAREGSRGPETPNYEQYF.

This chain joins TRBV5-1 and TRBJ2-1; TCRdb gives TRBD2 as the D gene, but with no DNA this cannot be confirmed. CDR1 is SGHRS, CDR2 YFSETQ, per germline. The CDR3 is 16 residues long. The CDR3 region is CASSSGTSGDGNEQFF.

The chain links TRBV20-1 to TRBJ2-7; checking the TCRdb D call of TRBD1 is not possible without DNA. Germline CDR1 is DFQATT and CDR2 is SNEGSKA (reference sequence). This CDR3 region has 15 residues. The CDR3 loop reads CSARDGAVSSYEQYF.

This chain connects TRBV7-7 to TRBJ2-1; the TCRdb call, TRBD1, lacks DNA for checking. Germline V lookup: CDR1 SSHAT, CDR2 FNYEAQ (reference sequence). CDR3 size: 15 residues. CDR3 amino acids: CASSPGQLLVHEQFF.

Here the CDR3 reads CASSRGGLGYEQFF. The chain links TRBV4-1 to TRBJ2-1; TCRdb designates TRBD1, a call that cannot be tested without DNA. CDR1 is MGHRA, CDR2 YSYEKL, per germline. The CDR3 consists of 14 residues.

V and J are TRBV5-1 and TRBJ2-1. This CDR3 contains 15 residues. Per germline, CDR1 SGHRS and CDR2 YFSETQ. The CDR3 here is CASSFLEKIHNEQFF.

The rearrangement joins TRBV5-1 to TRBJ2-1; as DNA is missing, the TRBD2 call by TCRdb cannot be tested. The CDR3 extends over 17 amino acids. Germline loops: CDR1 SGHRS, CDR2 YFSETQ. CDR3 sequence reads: CASSLAWGTSGTNEQFF.

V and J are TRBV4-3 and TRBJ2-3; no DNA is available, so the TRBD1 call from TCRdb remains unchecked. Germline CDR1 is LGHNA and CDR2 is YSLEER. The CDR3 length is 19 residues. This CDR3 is CASSQDFPGPGAGADTQYF.

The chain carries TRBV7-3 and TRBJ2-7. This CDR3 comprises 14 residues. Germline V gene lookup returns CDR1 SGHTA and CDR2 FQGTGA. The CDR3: CANSCHSPSYEQYF.

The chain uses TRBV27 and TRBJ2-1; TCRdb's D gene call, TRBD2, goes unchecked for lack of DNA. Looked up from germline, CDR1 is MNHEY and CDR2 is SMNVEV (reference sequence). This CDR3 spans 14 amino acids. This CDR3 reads CASSLISGYNEQFF.

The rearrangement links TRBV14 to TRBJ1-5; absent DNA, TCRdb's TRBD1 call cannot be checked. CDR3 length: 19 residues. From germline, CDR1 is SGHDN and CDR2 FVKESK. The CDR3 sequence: CASSQAVTAGTVPHQPQHF.

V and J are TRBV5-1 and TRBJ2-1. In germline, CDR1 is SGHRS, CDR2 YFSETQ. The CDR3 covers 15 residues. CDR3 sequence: CASSSGLGFENEQFF.